Below, 22 T cell receptor beta chains from the same sample are listed, as sequenced in a study of blood T cell repertoires in COVID-19. Profiled with immunoSEQ multiplex PCR; TCRdb holds only in-frame clones, not every one. The repertoire holds roughly 400,000 clones, with around 87% as singletons. Sequencing input: peripheral blood. The receptor source for this set is an older woman with COVID-19, enrolled during active disease.

The chain recombines TRBV27 with TRBJ2-7; 9 bases line up with TRBD1. Per germline, CDR1 MNHEY and CDR2 SMNVEV (reference sequence). The CDR3 has 15 amino acids. The V and J ends lost 3 bases and 4 bases, in that order; junction bases with no gene match: 7. CDR3 bases: TGTGCCAGCAGTTTTACCGGGACAGGGATATACGAGCAGTACTTC. Translated, it gives CASSFTGTGIYEQYF.

This clone was counted a few times. The J gene is TRBJ2-7, the V gene TRBV11-2; D is possibly TRBD1 (7 bases). CDR1 is SGHAT, CDR2 FQNNGV, per germline. V dropped 0 bases and J dropped 4 bases, with 13 bases sitting between them. The CDR3 spans 15 residues. The CDR3 sequence is CASSLDRGTVYEQYF. The CDR3 DNA sequence: TGTGCCAGCAGCTTAGATCGGGGGACAGTGTACGAGCAGTACTTC.

This chain joins TRBV2 and TRBJ2-7; 12 bases agree with TRBD1. This CDR3 has 13 amino acids. J gave up 5 bases and V 7 bases, and 3 bases lay outside the gene matches. Germline CDR1 is SNHLY and CDR2 is FYNNEI. The CDR3 loop reads CASTRDRGHEQYF. CDR3 DNA sequence: TGTGCCAGCACCCGGGACAGGGGGCACGAGCAGTACTTC.

This clone was seen only once. The rearrangement uses TRBV4-2 and TRBJ2-3, with TRBD2 matching over 7 bases. The V gene's germline CDR1 is LGHNA and CDR2 YNFKEQ. With V trimmed by 0 bases and J by 0 bases, 6 bases remained unmatched. The CDR3 loop spans 17 amino acids. CDR3 sequence: CASSQEAASGSTDTQYF. CDR3 coding DNA: TGTGCCAGCAGCCAAGAAGCGGCTAGCGGAAGCACAGATACGCAGTATTTT.

V gene TRBV6-5 combines with J gene TRBJ1-1; D may be TRBD1 (6 bases). Between the trimmed V and J ends, which lost 7 bases and 1 base, there was a span of 16 bases. This CDR3 region has 15 residues. In germline, CDR1 is MNHEY, CDR2 SVGAGI. CDR3 loop: CASTRDTLPNTEAFF. CDR3 DNA sequence: TGTGCCAGCACCAGGGACACTTTACCGAACACTGAAGCTTTCTTT.

The J gene is TRBJ1-2, the V gene TRBV18; no reliable D call. CDR1 KGHSH and CDR2 LQKENI come from the germline V gene. Trimming took 3 bases from V and 0 from J, leaving 11 bases between them. The CDR3 loop spans 15 amino acids. This CDR3 is CASSPGWGANYGYTF. The CDR3 region has the DNA TGTGCCAGCTCACCGGGGTGGGGAGCTAACTATGGCTACACCTTC.

The J gene is TRBJ2-7, the V gene TRBV6-5; 8 bases are a match to TRBD2. CDR3 size: 15 residues. V shed 2 bases and J 4 bases; nucleotides not matched to a gene: 7. Looked up from germline, CDR1 is MNHEY and CDR2 is SVGAGI. CDR3 sequence (DNA): TGTGCCAGCAGTTACCGGGTAGCGGGGTCTTACGAGCAGTACTTC. This encodes CASSYRVAGSYEQYF.

V and J are TRBV25-1 and TRBJ2-2, with D possibly TRBD1 on 5 matching bases. The V end lost 7 bases, the J end lost 4 bases, and 10 bases lay between the germline ends. Germline assignment: CDR1 MGHDK and CDR2 SYGVNS. CDR3 length equals 13 residues. CDR3 bases: TGTGCCAGCAAAAGGGGTAGCACCGGGGAGCTGTTTTTT. Translation gives CASKRGSTGELFF.

The chain joins TRBV15 to TRBJ2-5, with TRBD2 matching 10 bases. This CDR3 is built from 15 residues. V trimming: 0 bases; J trimming: 7 bases; junction bases outside the gene matches: 5. Germline V CDR1 and CDR2: LNHNV, YYDKDF (reference sequence). The CDR3 sequence: CATSREASGGGTQYF. In nucleotides, the CDR3 is TGTGCCACCAGCAGAGAAGCTAGCGGGGGTGGGACCCAGTACTTC.

This sequence joins TRBV15 and TRBJ1-1, with D uncertain. With 2 bases removed from V and 5 bases from J, the gap between germline ends came to 15 bases. Germline-derived CDR1 and CDR2 are LNHNV and YYDKDF (reference sequence). There are 15 residues in the CDR3. The DNA for the CDR3 is TGTGCCACCAGCAGACTTTTGAGCGGTTGGACTGAAGCTTTCTTT. Translating it yields CATSRLLSGWTEAFF.

The chain joins TRBV19 to TRBJ1-4, with 9 bases aligning to TRBD1. The CDR3 is 15 amino acids. The V segment lost 4 bases and the J segment 5 bases; nucleotides outside the gene matches: 5. The germline V gene encodes CDR1 LNHDA and CDR2 SQIVND (reference sequence). This CDR3 is CASSKQTGGNEKLFF. CDR3 coding DNA: TGTGCCAGTAGTAAGCAGACAGGGGGGAATGAAAAACTGTTTTTT. The full variable domain, completed using reference TRBV19 and TRBJ1-4, is DGGITQSPKYLFRKEGQNVTLSCEQNLNHDAMYWYRQDPGQGLRLIYYSQIVNDFQKGDIAEGYSVSREKKESFPLTVTSAQKNPTAFYLCASSKQTGGNEKLFFGSGTQLSVL.

The DNA of the CDR3 is TGTGCCAGCAGTCCGAACGGTGCTCCAGGGGGGGAGCTGTTTTTT. Its translation is CASSPNGAPGGELFF. This chain joins TRBV7-2 and TRBJ2-2; D may be TRBD1 (5 bases). CDR1 and CDR2 from the germline V gene are SGHTA and FQGNSA. The CDR3 is 15 amino acids. Trimming pared 6 bases from V and 8 bases from J, leaving 19 bases between.

Concerning this clone itself: This CDR3 is also generated by other DNA sequences in the sample. The chain combines TRBV5-1 with TRBJ2-5, with TRBD1 matching 7 bases. Germline V CDR1 and CDR2: SGHRS, YFSETQ. The V gene end was trimmed by 0 bases and the J gene end by 5 bases; junction bases not matched to a gene: 4. The CDR3 sequence is 14 residues long. The CDR3 bases are TGCGCCAGCAGCTTGGGACAGGGTGGGGAGACCCAGTACTTC. It codes for CASSLGQGGETQYF.

This clone was observed a single time. V gene TRBV7-2 combines with J gene TRBJ1-1; TRBD1 agrees at 12 bases. This CDR3 is 14 amino acids long. Germline assignment: CDR1 SGHTA and CDR2 FQGNSA. J gave up 5 bases and V 5 bases, and 3 bases lay outside the gene matches. The CDR3 bases are TGTGCCAGCAGCCGGGACAGGGGGCAGACTGAAGCTTTCTTT. Its protein is CASSRDRGQTEAFF. Full variable domain (outside the CDR3, taken from reference TRBV7-2 and TRBJ1-1): GAGVSQSPSNKVTEKGKDVELRCDPISGHTALYWYRQSLGQGLEFLIYFQGNSAPDKSGLPSDRFSAERTGGSVSTLTIQRTQQEDSAVYLCASSRDRGQTEAFFGQGTRLTVV.

This chain connects TRBV4-1 to TRBJ2-7; 9 bases match TRBD1. The germline V gene has CDR1 MGHRA and CDR2 YSYEKL. This CDR3 is 15 amino acids long. The V gene end was trimmed by 4 bases and the J gene end by 1 base; junction bases not matched to a gene: 5. CDR3 bases: TGCGCCAGCAGCCCGGGGACAGGGAATTCCTACGAGCAGTACTTC. It is translated as CASSPGTGNSYEQYF.

The CDR3 region has the DNA TGTGCCAGCAGAGCAGGTTCCTACGAGCAGTACTTC. Protein: CASRAGSYEQYF. The chain combines TRBV2 with TRBJ2-7; D is ambiguous. The CDR3 consists of 12 residues. Trimming stripped 6 bases from V and 1 base from J, with 7 bases between. The germline gives CDR1 SNHLY, CDR2 FYNNEI.

The chain uses TRBV10-2 and TRBJ2-5; TRBD2 matches 7 bases. Germline CDR1 reads WSHSY; CDR2 reads SAAADI. The CDR3 is 14 amino acids. V was clipped by 9 bases and J by 4 bases; unmatched bases: 11. The CDR3: CASTGGVAGETQYF. The CDR3 coding sequence is TGCGCCAGTACTGGGGGGGTAGCGGGAGAGACCCAGTACTTC.

The gene calls are TRBV5-6 and TRBJ2-7; 9 bases map to TRBD1. This CDR3 comprises 14 residues. Germline V CDR1 and CDR2: SGHDT, YYEEEE. Trimming took 4 bases from V and 6 from J; bases not matched to a gene: 8. CDR3 sequence (DNA): TGTGCCAGCAGCCACAGGGGGCGCGTGACCGAGCAGTACTTC. Encoded protein: CASSHRGRVTEQYF.

The V call is TRBV24-1, the J call TRBJ2-1, with D perhaps TRBD2 (5 bases). The germline V gene has CDR1 KGHDR and CDR2 SFDVKD. Trimming left V 4 bases short and J 5 bases short, with 11 bases between. This CDR3 contains 14 residues. The CDR3 DNA follows: TGTGCCACCAGTGAGGACTCCCGGGACAATGAGCAGTTCTTC. Translation: CATSEDSRDNEQFF.

V usage is TRBV7-9 and J usage is TRBJ2-1; 7 positions match TRBD1. Germline V lookup: CDR1 SEHNR, CDR2 FQNEAQ (reference sequence). With V trimmed by 5 bases and J by 3 bases, 7 bases remained unmatched. The CDR3 runs 15 residues. The CDR3 loop reads CASSSQGGHYNEQFF. The CDR3 bases are TGTGCCAGCAGCAGCCAAGGGGGCCACTACAATGAGCAGTTCTTC.

This clone was counted once. The chain couples TRBV14 to TRBJ1-3; D is ambiguous. Trimming removed 3 bases at V and 0 bases at J, with 21 bases between. Per germline, CDR1 SGHDN and CDR2 FVKESK. The CDR3 is 19 amino acids. CDR3 bases: TGTGCCAGCAGCCACTTGTATATGGCAGCGCAACGCTCTGGAAACACCATATATTTT. Its translation: CASSHLYMAAQRSGNTIYF. The entire variable domain, with the rest obtained from reference TRBV14 and TRBJ1-3, is as follows: EAGVTQFPSHSVIEKGQTVTLRCDPISGHDNLYWYRRVMGKEIKFLLHFVKESKQDESGMPNNRFLAERTGGTYSTLKVQPAELEDSGVYFCASSHLYMAAQRSGNTIYFGEGSWLTVV.

The chain joins TRBV30 to TRBJ1-2; TRBD1 is a possible D gene (5 bases). The CDR3 has 16 residues. From germline, CDR1 is GTSNPN and CDR2 SVGIG (reference sequence). The V gene lost 0 bases and the J gene lost 4 bases, with 18 bases spanning the gap. The CDR3 is CAWSVRQQQPVYGYTF. CDR3 DNA sequence: TGTGCCTGGAGTGTACGACAGCAGCAGCCTGTCTATGGCTACACCTTC.